Listed here are 18 T cell receptor beta chains from one sample, sequenced in a study of Graves' ophthalmopathy and Graves' hyperthyroidism. RNA transcripts were the template, and TCR beta CDR3 regions were amplified from them. The library came from an HTBI-primed first-round RT-PCR and a second-round multiplex PCR. TCRdb used MiXCR to reprocess the multiplex PCR reads, holding one entry per CDR3 protein. The sample consists of about 620,000 distinct CDR3 sequences, 20% to 25% of them appearing once. Sequenced input: peripheral blood. These receptors came from a young woman with stable Graves' hyperthyroidism. Some clones in this sample may be carry-over from other donors' samples.

In this sample, this clonotype turned up many times. The chain combines TRBV2 with TRBJ1-2; D gene uncertain. The CDR3 has 13 amino acids. Trimming shortened V by 3 bases and J by 8 bases, and 13 bases separated the two germline ends. The germline V gene encodes CDR1 SNHLY and CDR2 FYNNEI. CDR3 sequence: CASSDSLRTGYTF. The CDR3 DNA is TGTGCCAGCAGTGACAGCCTAAGGACGGGCTACACCTTC.

This clonotype was counted only a few times. V is TRBV28 and J is TRBJ2-5, with D possibly being TRBD1 (8 bases). CDR1 is MDHEN, CDR2 SYDVKM, per germline. This CDR3 has 16 amino acids. Trimming pared 2 bases from V and 7 bases from J, leaving 20 bases between. Here the CDR3 DNA reads TGTGCCAGCAGTTTAACCCCACAGGGGGAGGGGGGGACCCAGTACTTC. Its translation: CASSLTPQGEGGTQYF.

This clonotype was seen repeatedly, ten times or more. V usage is TRBV10-1 and J usage is TRBJ1-1; TRBD1 might be the D (6 bases). The CDR3 sequence is 14 residues long. V lost 5 bases, J lost 5 bases, and 15 bases lay in between. Germline V lookup: CDR1 WNHNN, CDR2 SYGVQD (reference sequence). The CDR3 bases are TGCGCCAGCAGTCTGGGGAAGGGGGGAACTGAAGCTTTCTTT. It specifies CASSLGKGGTEAFF.

V and J are TRBV6-1 and TRBJ2-2; 9 nucleotides match TRBD1. V was pared by 6 bases and J by 6 bases, with 8 bases of the junction left unmatched. Germline V gene sequence: CDR1 MNHNS, CDR2 SASEGT. The CDR3 runs 15 residues. The CDR3 DNA sequence: TGTGCCAGCAGGCCGGGACAGGGATGGGCCGGGGAGCTGTTTTTT. Translated: CASRPGQGWAGELFF.

This clonotype has a count of ten or more. V usage is TRBV5-1 and J usage is TRBJ1-5; no clear D. This CDR3 has 14 amino acids. In germline, CDR1 is SGHRS, CDR2 YFSETQ. The V and J ends lost 0 bases and 5 bases respectively, with 9 bases between them. This CDR3 reads CASSLGESHQPQHF. Written as DNA, the CDR3 is TGCGCCAGCAGCTTGGGGGAATCCCATCAGCCCCAGCATTTT.

This clonotype was counted at least ten times. The junction shows a germline mismatch at one end, possibly a read error. V and J are TRBV12-3 or TRBV12-4 and TRBJ1-6; a weak D match, TRBD1 (5 bases). The length of the CDR3 is 14 residues. Here the CDR3 reads CASRLGVTNSPLHF. CDR3 bases: TGTGCCAGCAGATTAGGGGTCACTAATTCACCCCTCCACTTT.

This clonotype was observed at least ten times. V is TRBV28 and J is TRBJ2-5, with 8 bases fitting TRBD2. Trimming took 10 bases from V and 4 from J; bases not matched to a gene: 8. The CDR3 is made up of 13 amino acids. Germline CDR1 and CDR2: MDHEN and SYDVKM. The CDR3 reads CAIDRGGVETQYF. In DNA form, the CDR3 reads TGTGCCATCGATCGGGGGGGCGTAGAGACCCAGTACTTC.

This clonotype was found many times. The V call is TRBV6-2 or TRBV6-3, the J call TRBJ2-5; D not certain. The CDR3 contains 13 residues. Germline V gene data show CDR1 as MNHEY and CDR2 as SVGEGT. V gave up 6 bases and J gave up 4 bases, with 12 bases separating them. The CDR3 sequence: CASSRRTPETQYF. For the CDR3, the DNA is TGTGCCAGCAGCAGACGGACCCCAGAGACCCAGTACTTC.

In its sample, this clonotype was seen a few times. The chain uses TRBV7-3 and TRBJ2-2; 10 bases align to TRBD2. The germline CDR1 and CDR2 sequences are SGHTA and FQGTGA. Losses at the gene ends were 4 bases for V and 6 bases for J; bases not matched to a gene: 11. The CDR3 covers 17 residues. In DNA, the CDR3 is TGTGCCAGCAGCTCCCTTTCTAGCGGGAGTGGAGCCGGGGAGCTGTTTTTT. This encodes CASSSLSSGSGAGELFF.

This clonotype has ten or more counts. V and J are TRBV9 and TRBJ1-1; D gene ambiguous. Germline V lookup: CDR1 SGDLS, CDR2 YYNGEE. CDR3 length: 16 residues. The ends were cut back, 3 bases at V and 3 bases at J, with 18 bases in the middle. CDR3: CASSASTSLGYTEAFF. DNA for the CDR3: TGTGCCAGCAGCGCGAGTACGTCATTAGGGTACACTGAAGCTTTCTTT. Based on the CDR3 plus reference TRBV9 and TRBJ1-1, the full variable domain is DSGVTQTPKHLITATGQRVTLRCSPRSGDLSVYWYQQSLDQGLQFLIQYYNGEERAKGNILERFSAQQFPDLHSELNLSSLELGDSALYFCASSASTSLGYTEAFFGQGTRLTVV.

This clonotype was observed at least ten times. V usage is TRBV27 and J usage is TRBJ1-1; D remains unclear. The CDR3 extends over 13 amino acids. Germline-derived CDR1 and CDR2 are MNHEY and SMNVEV (reference sequence). The V and J ends lost 6 bases and 4 bases respectively, with 12 bases between them. The CDR3 nucleotides are TGTGCCAGCAGCCTAGGGAGGGCCACTGAAGCTTTCTTT. This codes for CASSLGRATEAFF.

The table lists this clonotype with many counts. The CDR3 sequence: CASSPTSPGELFF. CDR3 DNA: TGTGCCAGCAGTCCCACTAGCCCCGGGGAGCTGTTTTTT. V and J are TRBV6-1 and TRBJ2-2, with a tentative D call TRBD2 (6 bases). The CDR3 length is 13 residues. Germline CDR1 and CDR2: MNHNS and SASEGT. V was cut by 5 bases and J by 6 bases, with 10 bases left in between.

J is TRBJ1-5 and V is TRBV28; possibly TRBD1 for D (5 bases). V was pared by 5 bases and J by 5 bases, with 16 bases between. Per the germline V gene, CDR1 is MDHEN and CDR2 is SYDVKM. CDR3 length equals 15 residues. The CDR3 sequence: CASSRQGPAHQPQHF. CDR3 sequence (DNA): TGTGCCAGCAGTAGGCAGGGACCTGCTCATCAGCCCCAGCATTTT.

This clonotype has at least ten counts. J is TRBJ1-2 and V is TRBV12-3 or TRBV12-4; D may be TRBD1 (5 bases). This CDR3 is built from 13 residues. Trimming left V 1 base short and J 5 bases short, with 8 bases between. Here the CDR3 reads CASSLEGVYGYTF. DNA for the CDR3: TGTGCCAGCAGTTTAGAAGGGGTGTATGGCTACACCTTC.

This clonotype was seen many times. A much larger clone is a single base away; this may be a read error. This CDR3 reads CASSLVRQGARKDYGYTF. CDR3 nucleotides: TGTGCCAGCAGTTTAGTAAGACAGGGGGCGAGGAAAGACTATGGCTACACCTTC. This rearrangement joins TRBV28 to TRBJ1-2, with 10 bases lining up with TRBD1. Germline values: CDR1 MDHEN, CDR2 SYDVKM. This CDR3 region has 18 residues. V gave up 2 bases and J gave up 3 bases; unmatched junction bases: 12.

This clonotype came up a few times. The chain joins TRBV4-2 to TRBJ1-2; 7 nucleotides agree with TRBD1. Per germline, CDR1 LGHNA and CDR2 YNFKEQ. J gave up 6 bases and V 2 bases, and 9 bases lay outside the gene matches. The CDR3 has 15 amino acids. CDR3 sequence: CASSQLRQGMDGYTF. In nucleotides, the CDR3 is TGTGCCAGCAGCCAACTTCGACAGGGAATGGATGGCTACACCTTC.

This clonotype occurred many times. The chain employs TRBV11-2 and TRBJ2-7; no clear D gene. The V gene lost 2 bases and the J gene lost 12 bases, with 11 bases spanning the gap. The CDR3 spans 11 residues. Germline V gene data show CDR1 as SGHAT and CDR2 as FQNNGV. The CDR3, as DNA: TGTGCCAGCAGCTTACGGGCCGACTTGTACTTC. Its protein is CASSLRADLYF.

This clonotype was observed a few times. The chain uses TRBV10-3 and TRBJ2-7; D may match TRBD1 or TRBD2 (5 bases each). Per germline, CDR1 ENHRY and CDR2 SYGVKD. The CDR3 totals 14 residues. With 6 bases removed from V and 0 bases from J, the gap between germline ends came to 12 bases. The DNA of the CDR3 is TGTGCCATCAGGGCCGGGACCTTCTCCTACGAGCAGTACTTC. Protein product: CAIRAGTFSYEQYF.